This TCR beta chain was sequenced in a study of shared clonotypes between healthy human individuals. Sequencing used immunoSEQ multiplex PCR; TCRdb keeps in-frame clones, though not all of them. The sample has around 1.9 million clones; under 95% are singletons. Naive CD8 cells lacked CD45RO, underwent positive selection for CCR7 and left out terminally differentiated effector memory CD45RA+ cells. This sequence was found in a man aged 18 to 30 in good health. Some clones in this sample may be carry-over from other donors' samples. Source material: naive CD8+ T cells from PBMCs.

The CDR3 DNA reads TGTGCCAGTAGAGACCCGGGACAGCACTACGAGCAGTACTTC. The encoded protein is CASRDPGQHYEQYF. The chain joins TRBV19 to TRBJ2-7; TRBD1 matches at 7 bases. In germline, CDR1 is LNHDA, CDR2 SQIVND (reference sequence). J was trimmed by 3 bases and V by 6 bases; bases with no gene match: 8. The CDR3 runs to 14 residues.